The 27 T cell receptor beta chains listed next were all sequenced from one sample in a study of blood T cells in healthy people across ages. The second PCR ran roughly 7 to 12 cycles with a sample-barcoded 5' primer and J-beta primers. TCRdb processed the 5' RACE reads anew with MiXCR; each CDR3 protein has one entry. This repertoire shows roughly 1.7 million distinct CDR3 sequences, approximately 32% found once; its top ten account for around 11%. The sample taken for sequencing was blood. The receptors shown here come from a woman aged 25 to 39 in good health.

There are many counts of this clonotype. The V call is TRBV21-1, the J call TRBJ2-3; the tabulated D call, TRBD2, remains unverified against the DNA. TRBV21-1 corresponds to a pseudogene. The CDR3 is 16 residues long. CDR3 DNA sequence: TGTGCCAGCAGCCTCTTAGCGGGGGGCCGGGGAGATACGCAGTATTTT. Translating gives CASSLLAGGRGDTQYF.

This CDR3 is CASSLGTGVMNTEAFF. The CDR3, as DNA: TGTGCCAGCAGTCTCGGGACAGGGGTCATGAACACTGAAGCTTTCTTT. The gene calls are TRBV6-6 and TRBJ1-1; 10 bases fit TRBD1. The germline CDR1 and CDR2 sequences are MNHNY and SVGAGI (reference sequence). There are 16 residues in the CDR3. Losses at the gene ends were 5 bases for V and 0 bases for J; bases not matched to a gene: 6.

J is TRBJ2-3 and V is TRBV20-1; the D is unclear. Germline CDR1 DFQATT, CDR2 SNEGSKA (reference sequence). The CDR3 length is 10 residues. CDR3 in amino acids: CGVPAEKQYF. The DNA of the CDR3 is TGCGGTGTCCCGGCCGAGAAGCAGTATTTT.

This clonotype was found a few times. The chain has TRBV5-1 and TRBJ1-1; 7 bases align to TRBD1. Germline V gives CDR1 SGHRS, CDR2 YFSETQ. The CDR3 extends over 14 amino acids. V lost 2 bases, J lost 1 base, and 2 bases stayed unmatched. This CDR3 is CASSFTGENTEAFF. The CDR3 bases are TGCGCCAGCAGCTTTACAGGGGAGAACACTGAAGCTTTCTTT.

This clonotype turned up a few times. The rearrangement uses TRBV20-1 and TRBJ1-1, with no clear D. V lost 1 base and J 1 base, leaving 13 bases between the germline ends. This CDR3 comprises 15 residues. The germline CDR1 and CDR2 sequences are DFQATT and SNEGSKA (reference sequence). For the CDR3, the DNA is TGCAGTGCTAGAGTCCCAGGACTAGCGAACACTGAAGCTTTCTTT. This sequence encodes CSARVPGLANTEAFF.

This clonotype was observed a handful of times. CDR3 DNA: TGCAGTGCTAGACTTCGCCGAGGAGGGGAGCTGTTTTTT. Its protein is CSARLRRGGELFF. This rearrangement joins TRBV20-1 to TRBJ2-2; no definite D call. V dropped 2 bases and J dropped 8 bases, with 12 bases sitting between them. This CDR3 region has 13 residues. Germline CDR1 reads DFQATT; CDR2 reads SNEGSKA (reference sequence).

This clonotype was seen a few times. The chain links TRBV11-1 to TRBJ1-2; D is unclear. This CDR3 spans 14 amino acids. Trimming pared 1 base from V and 8 bases from J, leaving 14 bases between. Germline V CDR1 and CDR2: SGHAT, FQDESV (reference sequence). Written as DNA, the CDR3 is TGTGCCAGCAGCTTAGGAACCCTTCAGAGGGGCTACACCTTC. This gives the protein CASSLGTLQRGYTF.

For this clonotype: Mismatch with germline at one junction end may stem from a read error. This chain links TRBV7-3 with TRBJ1-5; D might be TRBD1 (6 bases). Germline assignment: CDR1 SGHTA and CDR2 FQGTGA. The CDR3 spans 13 residues. CDR3 residues: CASSPGDNQSQHF. CDR3 DNA: TGTGCCAGCAGCCCTGGGGACAATCAGTCCCAGCATTTT.

The chain is built from TRBV3-1 and TRBJ1-2, with TRBD1 identical over 7 bases. CDR1 LGHDT and CDR2 YNNKEL come from the germline V gene (reference sequence). The CDR3 spans 13 residues. Trimming took 5 bases from V and 9 from J; bases not matched to a gene: 9. CDR3 loop: CASSTGQPMCYTF. CDR3 sequence (DNA): TGTGCCAGCAGCACGGGACAGCCTATGTGCTACACCTTC.

The J gene is TRBJ1-2, the V gene TRBV30, with D possibly TRBD1 on 5 matching bases. Germline CDR1 is GTSNPN and CDR2 is SVGIG (reference sequence). The CDR3 totals 15 residues. V lost 0 bases and J lost 1, with 12 bases in between. This CDR3 reads CAWSVGGTNNYGYTF. The CDR3, as DNA: TGTGCCTGGAGTGTTGGGGGGACGAATAACTATGGCTACACCTTC.

The gene calls are TRBV6-5 and TRBJ2-7; a possible D gene is TRBD2 (5 bases). Trimming cost V 0 bases and J 6 bases, with 21 bases left between them. The CDR3 loop spans 17 amino acids. Germline V CDR1 and CDR2: MNHEY, SVGAGI. The CDR3 reads CASSYSPLWGYGGEQYF. CDR3 DNA sequence: TGTGCCAGCAGTTACTCCCCGCTATGGGGATATGGAGGCGAGCAGTACTTC.

This chain connects TRBV3-1 to TRBJ1-5; possible D gene TRBD1, 5 bases. This CDR3 is built from 16 residues. CDR1 and CDR2 from the germline V gene are LGHDT and YNNKEL (reference sequence). Between the trimmed V and J ends, which lost 0 bases and 2 bases, there was a span of 11 bases. In nucleotides, the CDR3 is TGTGCCAGCAGCCAAGATGGGGCGGGGGGCAATCAGCCCCAGCATTTT. It codes for CASSQDGAGGNQPQHF.

The chain uses TRBV4-1 and TRBJ2-7, with D unresolved. V lost 1 base to trimming and J lost 3 bases, with 13 bases between them. Germline V gene lookup returns CDR1 MGHRA and CDR2 YSYEKL. The CDR3 consists of 15 residues. The CDR3 is CASSQVWAGDYEQYF. CDR3 DNA: TGCGCCAGCAGCCAAGTTTGGGCCGGAGACTACGAGCAGTACTTC.

The J gene is TRBJ2-1, the V gene TRBV11-2, with TRBD2 identical over 14 bases. CDR1 and CDR2 (germline): SGHAT, FQNNGV. With 4 bases clipped from V and 3 bases from J, the junction kept 8 bases outside the gene matches. The CDR3 contains 18 residues. The CDR3 region is CASSSGLAGVPHYNEQFF. The CDR3 DNA is TGTGCCAGCAGCTCGGGACTAGCGGGAGTTCCCCACTACAATGAGCAGTTCTTC.

This clonotype has a handful of counts. This rearrangement joins TRBV7-6 to TRBJ2-3; possible D gene TRBD2, 5 bases. Germline V gene sequence: CDR1 SGHVS, CDR2 FNYEAQ. The CDR3 length is 16 residues. Trimming took 1 base from V and 6 from J, leaving 17 bases between them. The CDR3 spells CASSLGVEGGRDTQYF. In DNA, the CDR3 is TGTGCCAGCAGCTTAGGAGTTGAGGGCGGTCGGGATACGCAGTATTTT.

Notes on this clonotype: At one of its ends the junction is not consistent with the germline gene, which may arise from a read error. V and J are TRBV3-1 and TRBJ2-7, with 7 bases aligning to TRBD1. CDR1 and CDR2 from the germline V gene are LGHDT and YNNKEL (reference sequence). The CDR3 sequence is 13 residues long. CDR3 DNA: TGTGTCAGCAGCCAGACGACAGGGCGCGAGCAGTACTTC. It codes for CVSSQTTGREQYF.

In this sample, this clonotype turned up a few times. The chain carries TRBV20-1 and TRBJ1-6; maybe TRBD1 (6 bases). Trimming removed 5 bases at V and 10 bases at J, with 12 bases between. This CDR3 has 12 residues. CDR1 DFQATT and CDR2 SNEGSKA come from the germline V gene (reference sequence). CDR3 amino acids: CSAAQGRSPLHF. The CDR3, as DNA: TGCAGTGCTGCCCAGGGGAGGTCACCCCTCCACTTT.

The chain employs TRBV7-2 and TRBJ1-4, with 7 positions matching TRBD1. V shed 4 bases, J shed 4 bases, and the junction held 9 bases outside the gene matches. The CDR3 runs to 16 residues. Germline CDR1 reads SGHTA; CDR2 reads FQGNSA. CDR3 region: CASSSFAGTVNEKLFF. CDR3 nucleotides: TGTGCCAGCAGCTCCTTCGCCGGGACAGTTAATGAAAAACTGTTTTTT.

There are a few counts of this clonotype. The chain joins TRBV3-1 to TRBJ1-1; weak D call: TRBD1 (6 bases). V lost 4 bases, J lost 8 bases, and 8 bases lay in between. The CDR3 runs 11 residues. CDR1 is LGHDT and CDR2 is YNNKEL in the germline V gene (reference sequence). The CDR3 loop is CASSPGVEAFF. CDR3 DNA: TGTGCCAGCAGCCCAGGGGTGGAAGCTTTCTTT.

In regard to this clonotype: This clone may be a read error of a much larger clone one base away. This rearrangement joins TRBV4-2 to TRBJ2-7; D unresolved. V was cut by 0 bases and J by 3 bases, with 6 bases left in between. CDR3 length equals 13 residues. The germline V gene encodes CDR1 LGHNA and CDR2 YNFKEQ. The CDR3 DNA sequence: TGTGCCAGCAGCCAAGATGACGGCTACGAGCAGTACTTC. Its protein product is CASSQDDGYEQYF.

This clonotype was detected only a few times. The rearrangement uses TRBV7-3 and TRBJ2-7; the D gene is possibly TRBD1 (6 bases). The J call may be mistaken, given a closer DNA end match to TRBJ2-5. This CDR3 has 15 amino acids. Germline V lookup: CDR1 SGHTA, CDR2 FQGTGA. The CDR3 sequence: CASSPRGGSVETQYF. CDR3 nucleotide sequence: TGTGCCAGCAGCCCCAGGGGTGGGTCGGTGGAGACCCAGTACTTC.

This clonotype was counted many times. The V call is TRBV3-1, the J call TRBJ2-5; 14 nucleotides align to TRBD2. The V segment lost 4 bases and the J segment 1 base; nucleotides outside the gene matches: 5. Germline V gene sequence: CDR1 LGHDT, CDR2 YNNKEL (reference sequence). This CDR3 comprises 17 residues. CDR3 sequence (DNA): TGTGCCAGCAGCCCGGGACTAGCGGGGGCCCTCCAAGAGACCCAGTACTTC. Its translation is CASSPGLAGALQETQYF.

The chain employs TRBV28 and TRBJ2-2, with 10 nucleotides matching TRBD2. Germline V gene data show CDR1 as MDHEN and CDR2 as SYDVKM. The CDR3 spans 17 residues. After removal of 4 bases from V and 3 bases from J, the junction contained 8 bases not matched to a gene. The CDR3 DNA is TGTGCCAGCAGTTCGCCCATCGGACTAGCGGACACCGGGGAGCTGTTTTTT. Translating gives CASSSPIGLADTGELFF. The complete variable domain, with remaining parts taken from reference TRBV28 and TRBJ2-2, reads DVKVTQSSRYLVKRTGEKVFLECVQDMDHENMFWYRQDPGLGLRLIYFSYDVKMKEKGDIPEGYSVSREKKERFSLILESASTNQTSMYLCASSSPIGLADTGELFFGEGSRLTVL.

V and J are TRBV3-1 and TRBJ2-5, with 11 bases matching TRBD2. Germline assignment: CDR1 LGHDT and CDR2 YNNKEL (reference sequence). The CDR3 extends over 16 amino acids. V gave up 4 bases and J gave up 3 bases; unmatched junction bases: 7. The DNA of the CDR3 is TGTGCCAGCAGCCCCCGGGTAGCGGGGGGGAAAGAGACCCAGTACTTC. The encoded protein is CASSPRVAGGKETQYF.

This clonotype has a count of ten or more. This rearrangement joins TRBV10-3 to TRBJ2-1, with 8 bases identical to TRBD2. Germline values: CDR1 ENHRY, CDR2 SYGVKD. The CDR3 covers 18 residues. Germline trimming cut 0 bases from V and 7 bases from J; bases unmatched to any gene: 14. For the CDR3, the DNA is TGTGCCATCAGTGAGTCGACGGCTAGCGGGCGACAAGGGAATGAGCAGTTCTTC. Residues: CAISESTASGRQGNEQFF.

CDR3 in amino acids: CSARDRLTSGGYEQYF. The CDR3 DNA reads TGCAGTGCTAGAGATAGGTTAACTAGCGGGGGTTACGAGCAGTACTTC. This chain connects TRBV20-1 to TRBJ2-5, with 11 bases matching TRBD2. Judging by the DNA end, TRBJ2-7 fits better; the J call may be wrong. The CDR3 is 16 residues long. The germline CDR1 and CDR2 sequences are DFQATT and SNEGSKA (reference sequence).

V usage is TRBV5-1 and J usage is TRBJ2-1; weak D call: TRBD2 (6 bases). The CDR3 is 15 residues long. With 5 bases removed from V and 3 bases from J, the gap between germline ends came to 15 bases. Germline loops: CDR1 SGHRS, CDR2 YFSETQ. The CDR3 loop is CASSTGDTDYNEQFF. The CDR3 DNA is TGCGCCAGCAGTACGGGAGATACGGACTACAATGAGCAGTTCTTC.